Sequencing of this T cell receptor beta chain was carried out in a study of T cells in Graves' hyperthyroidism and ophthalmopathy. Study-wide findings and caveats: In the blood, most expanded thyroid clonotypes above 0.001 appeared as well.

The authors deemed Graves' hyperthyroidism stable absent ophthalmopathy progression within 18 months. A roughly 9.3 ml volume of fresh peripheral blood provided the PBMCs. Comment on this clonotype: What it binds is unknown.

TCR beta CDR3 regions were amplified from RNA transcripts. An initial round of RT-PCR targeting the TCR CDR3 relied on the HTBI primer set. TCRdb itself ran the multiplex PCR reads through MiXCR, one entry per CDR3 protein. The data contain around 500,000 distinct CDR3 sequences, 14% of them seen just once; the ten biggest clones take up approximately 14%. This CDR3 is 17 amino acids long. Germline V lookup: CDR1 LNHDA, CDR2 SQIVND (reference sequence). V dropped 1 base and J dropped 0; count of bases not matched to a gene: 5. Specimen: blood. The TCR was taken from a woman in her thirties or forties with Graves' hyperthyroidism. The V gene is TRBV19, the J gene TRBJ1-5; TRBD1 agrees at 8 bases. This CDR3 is CASSIGQGAVSNQPQHF. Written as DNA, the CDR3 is TGTGCCAGTAGTATAGGCCAGGGGGCGGTTAGCAATCAGCCCCAGCATTTT.